The subject of this entry is one TCR beta chain. Its antigen remains unknown. V lost 0 bases, J lost 7 bases, and 12 bases stayed unmatched. CDR3 length: 18 residues. Extracted RNA was reverse transcribed, and the resulting cDNA served as sequencing template. The protocol was immunoSEQ multiplex PCR, while the TCRdb copy is restricted to in-frame clones and leaves out a portion. The sample consists of hundreds of thousands of clones, over 60% of them appearing once. This entry comes from a study of CD8+ T cells in alopecia areata. Study outcomes and limitations: Scalp and blood retained many expanded lesional clones during tofacitinib. Tofacitinib produced a significant decrease in scalp clonality and in expanded CD8+ clones among the top 100.

Described treatment: oral pan-JAK inhibitor, 5-10 mg twice daily. Sequenced material: CD4+ T cells sorted from blood, taken between weeks 43 and 45, from a patient treated with tofacitinib. The receptor's source is a human donor with alopecia areata. The chain carries TRBV23-1 and TRBJ1-6, with 7 nucleotides matching TRBD1. TRBV23-1 qualifies as an ORF whose function is uncertain. The DNA for the CDR3 is TGCGCCAGCAGTCAATCAACGGACAGGCGAATTCTAAATTCACCCCTCCACTTT. Translated: CASSQSTDRRILNSPLHF.